This T cell receptor (beta chain) was sequenced during a study of blood T cells in healthy people across ages (dated by TCRdb to 2014 to 2015). About the full investigation: In model experiments, roughly one uniquely barcoded TCR beta cDNA molecule per two T cells was captured by template switching. The study measured age-related changes in TCR beta repertoire diversity using deep sequencing normalized with unique cDNA molecular identifiers. Four age groups were formed from the donors: young (average roughly 16 years), middle-aged (approximately 40), aged (around 68) and long-lived (less than 85). To avoid experimental bias, donors of different ages were distributed randomly across sequencing lanes. Two additional independent replicas of 1 million unique cDNA reads from the same blood draw were analyzed for two donors (one aged 18 to 29 and one aged 80 or older). Overall study outcomes, separate from this receptor: Observed TCR beta diversity per million T cells fell roughly linearly with age, and a significant reduction was already apparent by age roughly 40. Donor CMV infection status was unknown, potentially confounding age-related changes in expanded clonotypes. Since profiling was done on bulk unsorted PBMCs, naive and antigen-experienced compartments could not be conclusively compared. Compared with the aged group, the long-lived group had more naive CD4+ T cells, fewer expanded clones and increased TCR diversity, suggesting age selection. Observed TCR beta diversity correlated strongly with the percentage of naive T cells measured by flow cytometry. Estimates of total diversity from one million sequenced T cells were regarded as lower bounds and underestimates.

This clonotype has just one count. This clone's antigen is unknown. Base quality data are lacking; no much larger clone is found one base away. One read provides weak support. The CDR3, from cysteine to phenylalanine, totals 14 residues. The DNA shown is the 42-base CDR3, in frame from base 1. Based on the germline V gene, the CDR1 and CDR2 sequences are MDHEN and SYDVKM. The donors were 40 or so Caucasian individuals from Russia, aged 6 to 90 years, who were systemically healthy. Roughly 9.5 milliliters of peripheral blood were drawn from each donor into EDTA-treated Vacutainer tubes. Ficoll-Paque density-gradient centrifugation was used to isolate PBMCs, with at least 7 million per sample. Total RNA was extracted from PBMCs with Trizol reagent, with at least 5 micrograms obtained per sample. The percentages of naive CD45RAhigh/CD27high T cells were determined by flow cytometry on a PBMC aliquot from every donor.

To prepare the library, 5' RACE was applied. Data came from an Illumina HiSeq 2500. A second PCR of about 6 to 11 cycles was performed with a sample-barcoded 5' primer and a J-beta primer mix. A template-switch 5' adaptor carrying 12 random nucleotides introduced a unique molecular identifier onto each TCR beta cDNA molecule. At least 2.5 million CDR3-containing paired-end reads were obtained from each sample. First-strand cDNA synthesis was performed from all RNA using the Mint cDNA synthesis kit, with priming by a TRBC-specific oligonucleotide. Following uracil-DNA glycosylase treatment, all cDNA underwent a first 18-cycle PCR with the universal primers M1SS and BC2_uni_R. The published analysis was carried out like this. Each sample was normalized by randomly selecting 1 million high-quality reads, each carrying a distinct molecular identifier. Instead of being binned into consensus sequences, reads that shared molecular identifiers were thrown out. CDR3 identification, clonotype clustering and error correction used MiTCR with a Q25 quality threshold and the strictest error-elimination algorithm. Lower-bound total TCR beta diversity was estimated with a nonparametric unseen species model using Euler transformation. TCRdb trimmed public reads at Q25 via fastp, called clones via MiXCR and kept in-frame beta chains. Rows with one shared CDR3 protein collapse into an entry with the most common genes and DNA. In this record, the V and J calls reflect TCRdb's handling and not the investigators' own analysis. The table for this sample lists 600,000 or so distinct CDR3 sequences; about 30% of them were counted only once. The biggest ten clones account for about 15% of the sample.

The chain links TRBV28 with TRBJ2-5; the D segment is perhaps TRBD1 or TRBD2, each sharing 5 matched bases. Judging by the DNA end, TRBJ2-7 fits better; the J call may be wrong. The TCR comes from a woman older than 75 in good health. The sample comprised blood. The CDR3 protein: CASIPDLRGHEQYF. The base sequence is TGTGCCAGCATTCCCGACTTGAGGGGCCACGAGCAGTACTTC.